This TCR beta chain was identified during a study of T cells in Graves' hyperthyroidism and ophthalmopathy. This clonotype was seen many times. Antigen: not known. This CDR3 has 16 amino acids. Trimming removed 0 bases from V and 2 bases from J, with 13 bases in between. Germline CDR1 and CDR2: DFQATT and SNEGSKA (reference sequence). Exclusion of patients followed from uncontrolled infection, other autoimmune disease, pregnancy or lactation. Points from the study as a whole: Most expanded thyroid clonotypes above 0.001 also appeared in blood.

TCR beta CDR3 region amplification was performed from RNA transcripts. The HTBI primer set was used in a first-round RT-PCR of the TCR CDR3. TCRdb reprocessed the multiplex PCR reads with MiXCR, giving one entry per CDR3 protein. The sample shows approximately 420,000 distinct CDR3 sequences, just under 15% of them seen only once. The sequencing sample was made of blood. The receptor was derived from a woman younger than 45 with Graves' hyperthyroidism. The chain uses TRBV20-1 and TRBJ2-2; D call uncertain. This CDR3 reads CSAREERTYNTGELFF. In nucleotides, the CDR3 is TGCAGTGCTAGAGAGGAAAGGACCTACAACACCGGGGAGCTGTTTTTT.